The rows below give T cell receptor beta chains drawn from one sample of a study of cytomegalovirus exposure and HLA in healthy donors. This table comes from immunoSEQ multiplex PCR, and its TCRdb copy is limited to in-frame clones, with some not included. Of 100,000 to 150,000 clones listed, around 80% are singletons. The sequenced sample consisted of PBMCs. These receptors were obtained from a woman between 25 and 40 years old in good health and CMV-seronegative. CDR3s include the opening cysteine and the closing phenylalanine or tryptophan. Each record gives: J gene, clone size, V gene, D gene, CDR3 DNA, CDR3 protein. A D gene is named only where the DNA matches it firmly. Not every row has a clone size; where given, it reads once, few, many or a size class.

>TRBJ1-1|few|TRBV11-2|TRBD1
TGTGCCAGCAGCCCTCCGGGGACAGCAGCTTTCTTT
CASSPPGTAAFF
>TRBJ2-7|NA|TRBV13|NA
TGTGCCAGCAGCTTATTGGGCGAGCAGTACTTC
CASSLLGEQYF
>TRBJ1-2|NA|TRBV30|NA
TGTGCCTGGAGTGTACCCGAGGGCCCAGCTAACTATGGCTACACCTTC
CAWSVPEGPANYGYTF
>TRBJ2-7|NA|TRBV7-6|NA
TGTGCCAGCAGTTTAGCAAAGGGGGGGGCGGCCTACGAGCAGTACTTC
CASSLAKGGAAYEQYF
>TRBJ2-1|NA|TRBV11-1|TRBD2
TGTGCCAGCAGCCCTGGACTAGCGGGGGGGCTACGGTTCTTC
CASSPGLAGGLRFF
>TRBJ2-7|NA|TRBV5-6|NA
TGTGCCAGCAGCCTAACTGGCTACGAGCAGTACTTC
CASSLTGYEQYF
>TRBJ2-3|NA|TRBV15|NA
TGTGCCACCAGCGCCCCCTACACAGATACGCAGTATTTT
CATSAPYTDTQYF
>TRBJ2-3|NA|TRBV19|TRBD1
TGTGCCAGTAGTGGACAGGCCGCTAGCACAGATACGCAGTATTTT
CASSGQAASTDTQYF
>TRBJ1-1|NA|TRBV2|NA
TGTGCCATTATGTGGGGGACACCTAACACTGAAGCTTTCTTT
CAIMWGTPNTEAFF
>TRBJ1-2|NA|TRBV7-3|NA
TGTGCCAGCAGCTCCACGGCGGGGGAAGGCTACACCTTC
CASSSTAGEGYTF
>TRBJ2-2|NA|TRBV5-1|NA
TGCGCCAGCAGCTTGACCCGTGGCGGTTCGAACACCGGGGAGCTGTTTTTT
CASSLTRGGSNTGELFF
>TRBJ2-7|NA|TRBV19|TRBD2
TGTGCCAGTAGTACAGAGCTTTATTACACTAGCGGGAGAGTTTACGAGCAGTACTTC
CASSTELYYTSGRVYEQYF
>TRBJ2-1|NA|TRBV20-1|TRBD2
TGCAGCTCGGGGGGCTACAATGAGCAGTTCTTC
CSSGGYNEQFF
>TRBJ1-6|NA|TRBV7-2|TRBD1
TGTGCCAGCAGCTCGGACAGGGTGGCCCTTAATTCACCCCTCCACTTT
CASSSDRVALNSPLHF
>TRBJ2-5|few|TRBV5-8|TRBD2
TGTGCCAGCAGCCAGACTAGCGGGATGGAGACCCAGTACTTC
CASSQTSGMETQYF
>TRBJ1-1|NA|TRBV7-9|NA
TGTTCCAGCAGCTTAAACCAGGGAACTGAAGCTTTCTTT
CSSSLNQGTEAFF
>TRBJ2-2|NA|TRBV18|NA
TGTGCCAGCTCACCACCCAGGGTATCGAGCACCGGGGAGCTGTTTTTT
CASSPPRVSSTGELFF
>TRBJ2-7|NA|TRBV18|TRBD2
TGTGCCAGCTCACGGACGACTAGCGGGGGCCCCTACGAGCAGTACTTC
CASSRTTSGGPYEQYF
>TRBJ2-1|once|TRBV9|NA
TGTGCCAGCAGCAGACTTGGGGGGGACAATGGGCAGTTCTTC
CASSRLGGDNGQFF
>TRBJ1-1|NA|TRBV11-3|NA
TGTGCCAGCAGCTTATCGAGGGCGGCCGAAGCTTTCTTT
CASSLSRAAEAFF
>TRBJ1-6|NA|TRBV7-2|TRBD1
TGTGCCAGCAGCCTCACCTCAGGGACAGGAAAAAATTCACCCCTCCACTTT
CASSLTSGTGKNSPLHF
>TRBJ2-2|few|TRBV19|NA
TGTGCCAGTAGTTGGGGGGACACCGGGGAGCTGTTTTTT
CASSWGDTGELFF
>TRBJ2-1|NA|TRBV7-9|TRBD2
TGTGCCAGCAGCTCAGCTAGCGGGGTCAACAATGAGCAGTTCTTC
CASSSASGVNNEQFF
>TRBJ1-5|NA|TRBV9|NA
TGTGCCAGCAGACCGAAAGGGAGAGAGGGAGATCAGCCCCAGCATTTT
CASRPKGREGDQPQHF
>TRBJ1-4|NA|TRBV6-1|TRBD1
TGTGCCAGCAGTGACTTGACAGGGGGTAATGAAAAACTGTTTTTT
CASSDLTGGNEKLFF
>TRBJ2-5|NA|TRBV19|TRBD2
TGTGCCAGTAGCAAACGACTAGCGGGGGGCTCCCGGGAGACCCAGTACTTC
CASSKRLAGGSRETQYF
>TRBJ2-7|NA|TRBV6-5|TRBD1
TGTGCCAGCAGCCCGACAGGGTCCTACGAGCAGTACTTC
CASSPTGSYEQYF
>TRBJ2-1|NA|TRBV2|TRBD2
TGTGCCAGCAGGACTAGCGGGAATCGTGGTGAGCAGTTCTTC
CASRTSGNRGEQFF
>TRBJ2-3|NA|TRBV10-3|TRBD2
TGTGCCATCAGTGAGTCGAGTTCATCCGGGGGGGCCACAGATACGCAGTATTTT
CAISESSSSGGATDTQYF
>TRBJ2-2|NA|TRBV18|NA
TGTGCCAGCTCCCCGGGACACCCGAACACCGGGGAGCTGTTTTTT
CASSPGHPNTGELFF
>TRBJ2-3|few|TRBV5-8|TRBD2
TGTGCCAGCAGCCCAGGACTAGCGGGAGTGATAGATACGCAGTATTTT
CASSPGLAGVIDTQYF
>TRBJ1-1|NA|TRBV7-9|NA
TGTTCCAGCAGCTCACTCAGGTTCGGGGTAACTGAAGCTTTCTTT
CSSSSLRFGVTEAFF
>TRBJ1-4|NA|TRBV7-9|NA
TGTGCCAGCAGGAAGGACAGCCAGAATGAAAAACTGTTTTTT
CASRKDSQNEKLFF
>TRBJ2-3|NA|TRBV7-9|NA
TGTTCCAGCCTGAGCACAGATACGCAGTATTTT
CSSLSTDTQYF
>TRBJ2-2|NA|TRBV5-1|NA
TGCGCCAGCAGCCCAGGATACACCGGGGAGCTGTTTTTT
CASSPGYTGELFF
>TRBJ1-1|NA|TRBV12-5|NA
TGTGCTAGTGCCTACCGGGGGGCGGGCAACACTGAAGCTTTCTTT
CASAYRGAGNTEAFF
>TRBJ2-7|NA|TRBV5-5|TRBD1
TGTGCCAGCAGCCTCCGGGACAGAAGCTACGAGCAGTACTTC
CASSLRDRSYEQYF
>TRBJ2-7|NA|TRBV11-2|TRBD2
TGTGCCAGCAGCCTCGGGGGAGGGCGCTACGAGCAGTACTTC
CASSLGGGRYEQYF
>TRBJ2-7|NA|TRBV7-9|NA
TGTGCCAGCAGCTTAGCCCGGCATTCCCCCTCGAGGGAGCAGTACTTC
CASSLARHSPSREQYF
>TRBJ2-5|NA|TRBV7-2|TRBD1
TGTGCCAGCAGCTTTACCCCGGGACAGGAAAAGACCCAGTACTTC
CASSFTPGQEKTQYF
>TRBJ2-5|NA|TRBV6-1|TRBD1
TGTGCCAGCAGTGGACGGACAGGGAAAGAGACCCAGTACTTC
CASSGRTGKETQYF
>TRBJ1-5|NA|TRBV9|NA
TGTGCCAGCAGTCGCTGGGGGGGGGATCAGCCCCAGCATTTT
CASSRWGGDQPQHF
>TRBJ1-1|NA|TRBV10-1|NA
TGCGCCAGCAGAAGAGGGGGGAACACTGAAGCTTTCTTT
CASRRGGNTEAFF
>TRBJ1-2|NA|TRBV6-1|NA
TGTGCCAGCAGTGTCCAGGAAGGGGTGGGAGGCTACACCTTC
CASSVQEGVGGYTF
>TRBJ2-3|NA|TRBV5-8|TRBD2
TGTGCCAGCAGCTTGGAGACTAGCGGGCTCAGCACAGATACGCAGTATTTT
CASSLETSGLSTDTQYF
>TRBJ2-1|NA|TRBV9|TRBD2
TGTGCCAGCAGCTTCCGACTAGCGGGTTACAATGAGCAGTTCTTC
CASSFRLAGYNEQFF
>TRBJ1-5|once|TRBV15|TRBD1
TGTGCCACCAGCAGAGATCCAGGGGGTTATAGCAATCAGCCCCAGCATTTT
CATSRDPGGYSNQPQHF
>TRBJ1-1|NA|TRBV18|NA
TGTGCCAGCTCGGTAGGTGAGGACACTGAAGCTTTCTTT
CASSVGEDTEAFF
>TRBJ2-7|NA|TRBV4-1|TRBD2
TGCGCCAGCAGCTCCGGGACTAGCGGGAGAAGCACCTACGAGCAGTACTTC
CASSSGTSGRSTYEQYF